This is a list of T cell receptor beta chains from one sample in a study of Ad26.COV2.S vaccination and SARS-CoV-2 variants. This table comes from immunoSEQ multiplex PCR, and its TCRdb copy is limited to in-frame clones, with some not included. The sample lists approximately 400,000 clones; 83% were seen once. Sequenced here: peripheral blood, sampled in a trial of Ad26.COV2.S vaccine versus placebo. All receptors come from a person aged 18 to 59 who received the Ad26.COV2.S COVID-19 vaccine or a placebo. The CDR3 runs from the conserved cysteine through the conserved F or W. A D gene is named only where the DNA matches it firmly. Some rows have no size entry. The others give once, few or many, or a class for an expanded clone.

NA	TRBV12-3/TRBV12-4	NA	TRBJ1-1	TGTGCCAGCAGTTTACAGAACACTGAAGCTTTCTTT	CASSLQNTEAFF
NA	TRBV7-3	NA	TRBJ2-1	TGTGCCAGCAGCTCTACAGGTGGCTCCTACAATGAGCAGTTCTTC	CASSSTGGSYNEQFF
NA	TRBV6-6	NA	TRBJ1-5	TGTGCCAGCAGTTACCAGGGTAGGGGACAGCCCCAGCATTTT	CASSYQGRGQPQHF
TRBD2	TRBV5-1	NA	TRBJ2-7	TGCGCCAGCAGCGCGGACCTAGCGGGAGGGAACTACGAGCAGTACTTC	CASSADLAGGNYEQYF
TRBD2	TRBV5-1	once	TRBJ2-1	TGCGCCAGCAGCTTGGGCGGGAGGTCCTACAATGAGCAGTTCTTC	CASSLGGRSYNEQFF
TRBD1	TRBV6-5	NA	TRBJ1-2	TGTGCCAGCAGTAGGACAGGGAACGGCTACACCTTC	CASSRTGNGYTF
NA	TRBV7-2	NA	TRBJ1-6	TGTGCCAGCAGCTTAGGTGTGGGTGGATCACCCCTCCACTTT	CASSLGVGGSPLHF
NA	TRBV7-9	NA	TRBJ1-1	TGTGCCAGCAGCTTGGGTTGGGACACTGAAGCTTTCTTT	CASSLGWDTEAFF
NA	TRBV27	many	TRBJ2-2	TGTGCCAGCAGTTTAGACGGGGATAACACCGGGGAGCTGTTTTTT	CASSLDGDNTGELFF
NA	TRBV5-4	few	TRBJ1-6	TGTGCCAGCAGCCCACGACAGAGCTCCTATAATTCACCCCTCCACTTT	CASSPRQSSYNSPLHF
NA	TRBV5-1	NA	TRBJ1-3	TGCGCCAGCAGCCCTACCGCGAGCTCTGGAAACACCATATATTTT	CASSPTASSGNTIYF
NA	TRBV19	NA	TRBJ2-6	TGTGCCAGTAGTAGTCTGACAGGAGTATGGGCCAACGTCCTGACTTTC	CASSSLTGVWANVLTF
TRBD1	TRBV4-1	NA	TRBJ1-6	TGCGCCAGCAGCCCGTCGACAGGGTTCGGCTCACCCCTCCACTTT	CASSPSTGFGSPLHF
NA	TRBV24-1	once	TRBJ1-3	TGTGCCACCAGTGATTCGAGGCGGGAAGGGGACACCATATATTTT	CATSDSRREGDTIYF
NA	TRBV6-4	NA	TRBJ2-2	TGTGCCAGCAGCGTACAGGCGCACGGGGAGCTGTTTTTT	CASSVQAHGELFF
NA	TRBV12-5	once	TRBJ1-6	TGTGCTAGTGCCCGAGGCCGGGGTAATTCACCCCTCCACTTT	CASARGRGNSPLHF
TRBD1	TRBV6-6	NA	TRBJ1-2	TGTGCCAGCAGCCCATCCGGGACAGGGGAGGGCTACACCTTC	CASSPSGTGEGYTF
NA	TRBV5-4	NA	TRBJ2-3	TGTGCCAGCAGCTTGGTATGGACTAACACAGATACGCAGTATTTT	CASSLVWTNTDTQYF
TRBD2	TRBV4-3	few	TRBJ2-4	TGCGCCAGCAGCCCCTATACAGCGGGGGGTGACAAAAACATTCAGTACTTC	CASSPYTAGGDKNIQYF
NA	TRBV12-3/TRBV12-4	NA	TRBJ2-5	TGTGCCAGCAGGGACCTCCAAGAGACCCAGTACTTC	CASRDLQETQYF
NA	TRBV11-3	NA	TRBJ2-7	TGTGCCAGCAGCGTGGGGGTCGGGGAGCAGTACTTC	CASSVGVGEQYF
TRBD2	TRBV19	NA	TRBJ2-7	TGTGCCAGTAGTTCGACTAGCGGGAGGTTCTACGAGCAGTACTTC	CASSSTSGRFYEQYF
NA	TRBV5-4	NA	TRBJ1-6	TGTGCCAGCAGCTTGGCCCCCCGGACGTCCTCACCCCTCCACTTT	CASSLAPRTSSPLHF
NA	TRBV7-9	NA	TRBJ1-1	TGTGCCAGCAGCTTATATCGTCTGTTATTTACGACGGTGAACACTGAAGCTTTCTTT	CASSLYRLLFTTVNTEAFF
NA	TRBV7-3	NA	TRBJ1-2	TGTGCCAGCAGCTTAACAGGCTATGGCTACACCTTC	CASSLTGYGYTF
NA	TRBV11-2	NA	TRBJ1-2	TGTGCCAGCAGCCCCCTAAGCGGCGGCTATGGCTACACCTTC	CASSPLSGGYGYTF
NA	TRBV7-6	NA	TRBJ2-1	TGTGCCAGCAGCTTAGATAACGGGGGCCGGGGCAATGAGCAGTTCTTC	CASSLDNGGRGNEQFF
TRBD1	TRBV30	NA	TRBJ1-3	TGTGCCTGCCCCAGGGGGCTGGGTGGAAACACCATATATTTT	CACPRGLGGNTIYF
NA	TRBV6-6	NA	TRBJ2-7	TGTGCCAGCAGTCTTCGGCTGTACGAGCAGTACTTC	CASSLRLYEQYF
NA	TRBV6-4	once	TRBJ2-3	TGTGCCAGCAGTCCAAGGCTGGCAGATACGCAGTATTTT	CASSPRLADTQYF
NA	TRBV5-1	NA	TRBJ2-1	TGCGCCAGCACTCAGGCGTGGGGCGGTGAGCAGTTCTTC	CASTQAWGGEQFF
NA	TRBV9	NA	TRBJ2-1	TGTGCCAGCAGCGTAGGGGGGGCCGCCTACAATGAGCAGTTCTTC	CASSVGGAAYNEQFF
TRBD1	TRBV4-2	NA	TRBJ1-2	TGTGCCAGCAGCCAAGCCCTCAGGGGGCGCGGTAACTATGGCTACACCTTC	CASSQALRGRGNYGYTF
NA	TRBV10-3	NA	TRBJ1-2	TGTGCCATCAGTGAGTCCGCCAGGGGAACTAACTATGGCTACACCTTC	CAISESARGTNYGYTF
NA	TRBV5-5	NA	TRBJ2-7	TGTGCCAGCAGCTTAATGACCAGCTCCTACGAGCAGTACTTC	CASSLMTSSYEQYF
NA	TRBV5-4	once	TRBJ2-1	TGTGCCAGCAGCTATCCTATATTCGACACCTCCTACAATGAGCAGTTCTTC	CASSYPIFDTSYNEQFF
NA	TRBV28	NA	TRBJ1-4	TGTGCCAGCAGTTCCGTAGTTAATACGAATGAAAAACTGTTTTTT	CASSSVVNTNEKLFF